This T cell receptor beta chain was sequenced during a study of beta chain features in type 1 diabetes. As for the study in general: Age, gender, cell numbers and subset yield matched between patients and controls.

cDNA synthesis used the whole RNA isolate, giving expressed TCRB sequences. Naive, central memory and regulatory T cell samples produced a mean of about 4 million reads. Sequencing used immunoSEQ multiplex PCR; TCRdb keeps in-frame clones, though not all of them. The sample contains 200,000 to 300,000 clones, 25% to 30% of which appear only once. This clone showed up just a few times. The CDR3 length is 15 residues. CDR1 is SQVTM and CDR2 is ANQGSEA in the germline V gene. The ends lost 1 base at V and 1 base at J; junction bases unmatched: 4. The sequenced sample consisted of central memory CD4+ T cells from blood. The source is a man younger than 40 in good health. This chain joins TRBV29-1 and TRBJ2-5, with 9 bases identical to TRBD2. CDR3 protein: CSVEGAGGLQETQYF. CDR3 sequence (DNA): TGCAGCGTTGAAGGAGCGGGGGGCCTCCAAGAGACCCAGTACTTC.